The sample holds a few counts of the clone carrying this T cell receptor (beta chain). This sample is drawn from a study of post-analysis software for immune sequencing data. The TCR beta cDNA libraries carried unique molecular identifiers. MiXCR was run by TCRdb on the PCR reads, yielding one entry per CDR3 protein. The sample consists of roughly 800,000 distinct CDR3 sequences, about 32% of them appearing once. The TCR comes from a girl aged 10-17 years with multiple sclerosis. The source material was blood.

The CDR3 DNA reads TGTGCCAGCAGCTTAGATACTAGCGGGGCCCAGGATACGCAGTATTTT. Its protein product is CASSLDTSGAQDTQYF. The gene calls are TRBV11-2 and TRBJ2-3, with TRBD2 matching 10 bases. The length of the CDR3 is 16 residues. Germline V gene data show CDR1 as SGHAT and CDR2 as FQNNGV. Trimming removed 0 bases from V and 6 bases from J; junction bases left unmatched: 6.